These 3 T cell receptor beta chains were all obtained from the same sample, sequenced in a study of cytomegalovirus exposure and HLA in healthy donors. The primer mix had 60 Vbeta and 13 Jbeta primers. Sequenced by immunoSEQ multiplex PCR; TCRdb stores in-frame clones only, minus some. The sample records about 150,000 clones, around 75% being singletons. Material for sequencing was PBMCs. The receptors come from a man aged 30 to 45 in good health and CMV-seronegative.

This clone was counted once. V is TRBV14 and J is TRBJ2-7, with D unclear. Trimming pared 0 bases from V and 5 bases from J, leaving 8 bases between. This CDR3 has 13 residues. Looked up from germline, CDR1 is SGHDN and CDR2 is FVKESK. CDR3 DNA sequence: TGTGCCAGCAGCCAAGATCAGAGGAACGAGCAGTACTTC. Residues: CASSQDQRNEQYF.

The rearrangement uses TRBV4-1 and TRBJ2-4, with a possible D match to TRBD2 (5 bases). Between the trimmed V and J ends, which lost 0 bases and 1 base, there was a span of 13 bases. CDR3 length: 17 residues. CDR1 MGHRA and CDR2 YSYEKL come from the germline V gene. In DNA, the CDR3 is TGCGCCAGCAGCCAAGAGGATAAAATAGCGGCCAAAAACATTCAGTACTTC. Encoded protein: CASSQEDKIAAKNIQYF.

The chain joins TRBV9 to TRBJ1-2, with 8 bases aligning to TRBD1. Germline V lookup: CDR1 SGDLS, CDR2 YYNGEE. V shed 3 bases, J shed 4 bases, and the junction held 8 bases outside the gene matches. The CDR3 runs to 15 residues. CDR3 residues: CASSEGQGIAYGYTF. CDR3 in DNA: TGTGCCAGCAGCGAAGGACAGGGTATAGCCTATGGCTACACCTTC. Based on the CDR3 plus reference TRBV9 and TRBJ1-2, the full variable domain is DSGVTQTPKHLITATGQRVTLRCSPRSGDLSVYWYQQSLDQGLQFLIQYYNGEERAKGNILERFSAQQFPDLHSELNLSSLELGDSALYFCASSEGQGIAYGYTFGSGTRLTVV.